The rows below give T cell receptor beta chains drawn from one sample of a study of Ad26.COV2.S vaccination and SARS-CoV-2 variants. TCRdb keeps only in-frame clones here, not all; method: immunoSEQ multiplex PCR. This sample has hundreds of thousands of clones, with approximately 88% found just once. The input for sequencing was peripheral blood, taken in a trial of Ad26.COV2.S vaccine versus placebo. The receptors shown here come from a person aged 18-65 years who received the Ad26.COV2.S COVID-19 vaccine or a placebo. The CDR3 runs from the conserved cysteine through the conserved F or W. Each record gives: D gene, clone size, J gene, V gene, CDR3 DNA, CDR3 protein. The D gene is left open where the match is weak. Not every row has a clone size; where given, it reads once, few, many or a size class.

>TRBD1|NA|TRBJ1-2|TRBV4-3
TGCGCCAGCAGCCAAGTGGGTAACAGGGGGTATGGCTACACCTTC
CASSQVGNRGYGYTF
>TRBD1|NA|TRBJ2-7|TRBV7-6
TGTGCCAGCAGCTTGGGACAGGGGGCTGGCGAGCAGTACTTC
CASSLGQGAGEQYF
>TRBD2|NA|TRBJ2-4|TRBV4-3
TGCGCCAGCAGCCACGGACTAGACGGTAGAAACATTCAGTACTTC
CASSHGLDGRNIQYF
>NA|NA|TRBJ2-1|TRBV27
TGTGCCAGCAGTTTAGCCAGCGCTAACTCCTACAATGAGCAGTTCTTC
CASSLASANSYNEQFF
>NA|few|TRBJ1-3|TRBV27
TGTGCCAGCAGTTTATTGGGCGGAAACACCATATATTTT
CASSLLGGNTIYF
>NA|NA|TRBJ1-1|TRBV11-2
TGTGCCAGCAGCTCCTACAGGGCGAACACTGAAGCTTTCTTT
CASSSYRANTEAFF
>TRBD2|few|TRBJ2-7|TRBV7-6
TGTGCCAGCAGCTTAGATCTAGCGGGGAACTACGAGCAGTACTTC
CASSLDLAGNYEQYF
>TRBD2|NA|TRBJ2-4|TRBV4-3
TGCGCCAGCAGCCAAGAAACGGGGGGGGCTTCAAAAAACATTCAGTACTTC
CASSQETGGASKNIQYF
>NA|NA|TRBJ2-7|TRBV6-6
TGTGCCAGCAGTTCCCAGCGGACGAGCTCCTACGAGCAGTACTTC
CASSSQRTSSYEQYF
>NA|NA|TRBJ1-2|TRBV30
TGTGCCTGGAGTTCGAAAGGTTCAGCAATTGAAACCTTC
CAWSSKGSAIETF
>NA|NA|TRBJ2-3|TRBV4-3
TGCGCCAGCAGCCACCGGGTCACAGATACGCAGTATTTT
CASSHRVTDTQYF
>TRBD2|once|TRBJ2-5|TRBV4-2
TGTGCCAGCAGCCACGAAGCGGGGCGCCAAGAGACCCAGTACTTC
CASSHEAGRQETQYF
>NA|NA|TRBJ1-1|TRBV30
TGTGCCGCAACTCTCGGGCGTGGAGAAGCTTTCTTT
CAATLGRGEAFF
>TRBD1|once|TRBJ2-2|TRBV15
TGTGCCACCAGCAGAAAAGGACAGGGGGCCCGTTCTGAGCTGTTTTTT
CATSRKGQGARSELFF
>NA|NA|TRBJ2-1|TRBV3-1/TRBV3-2
TGTGCCAGCAGCCAAGAAACTAGAATGTTGAGCAATGAGCAGTTCTTC
CASSQETRMLSNEQFF
>TRBD1|NA|TRBJ2-1|TRBV10-1
TGCGCCAGCAGTAGGACAGGGGAGTACAATGAGCAGTTCTTC
CASSRTGEYNEQFF
>NA|NA|TRBJ2-4|TRBV21-1
TGTGCCAGCAGCCCCGGAGCAGTTGCCAAAAACATTCAGTACTTC
CASSPGAVAKNIQYF
>TRBD1|NA|TRBJ1-3|TRBV3-1/TRBV3-2
TGTGCCAGCAGCCAAAGGGGACAGGGCGGAGGAAACACCATATATTTT
CASSQRGQGGGNTIYF
>TRBD1|NA|TRBJ2-2|TRBV11-2
TGTGCCAGCAGCTTGGGACAGGGAGGCGGGGAGCTGTTTTTT
CASSLGQGGGELFF
>NA|NA|TRBJ2-2|TRBV11-3
TGTGCCAGCAGCCCCCAATCACGCACCGGGGAGCTGTTTTTT
CASSPQSRTGELFF